The entry below gives a single TCR beta chain sequence along with its context. The table came from immunoSEQ multiplex PCR; TCRdb's copy has only in-frame clones and leaves some out. In the table there are 47,000 or so clones, 90% of which are singletons. This sample was included in a study of T cell changes during pregnancy in multiple sclerosis. CDR1 SGHTA and CDR2 FQGTGA come from the germline V gene. The V gene lost 5 bases and the J gene lost 5 bases, with 18 bases spanning the gap. This CDR3 spans 16 amino acids. The TCR was taken from a female donor in good health, enrolled as a control in a pregnancy study. Source: peripheral blood, taken after pregnancy. The rearrangement links TRBV7-3 to TRBJ2-2; a possible D gene is TRBD2 (5 bases). The CDR3 loop reads CASSPAWARGTGELFF. The CDR3, as DNA: TGTGCCAGCAGCCCCGCTTGGGCCCGGGGTACCGGGGAGCTGTTTTTT.